This T cell receptor beta chain emerged from a study of blood T cell repertoires in COVID-19 (dated by TCRdb to 2018 to 2020). Regarding the complete study: Samples from collaborators originated in the United States, Italy and Spain and spanned both the acute and convalescent phases of COVID-19. The prospective study material was composed of cDNA or gDNA derived from T cells, B-cell-depleted T cells, or PBMCs. Subjects who had been exposed to COVID-19, were actively infected with it, or had recovered from it provided the deeply sampled blood TCRbeta repertoires that made up the dataset. The repertoires were released in a freely available public database intended as a resource for research on the immune response to SARS-CoV-2. The samples were drawn from the first 160 participants of the ongoing ImmuneRACE study and from 950 to 1,500 subjects provided by 6 global collaborators. Sample metadata almost always included a de-identified subject ID, COVID-19 status, age in years and sex. Where available, HLA class I and class II types were obtained from metadata supplied by the sample provider rather than from assay-based typing. What the research found in general, with its limitations: The quantity of clinical and demographic metadata differed by source and by participant and was supplied without curation.

There are a few counts of this clone. Its antigen target is currently unknown. There are no base qualities to consult, and no much larger clone falls within one base. Participants in the prospective study were enrolled through a virtual design, were aged about 18 to 90 years, and lived in roughly 24 United States geographic areas. In the prospective study, participants were assigned to cohorts based on the clinical history participants reported in a screening survey and a study questionnaire. In the prospective study, mobile phlebotomists collected whole blood, serum and a nasopharyngeal or oropharyngeal swab from each participant. Participants in the prospective study had the option to provide additional blood draws and questionnaires over an approximately two-month period. Blood samples from the prospective study were shipped frozen or at room temperature prior to DNA extraction. The immunoSEQ Assay, a bias-controlled multiplex PCR, was used to amplify TCRbeta CDR3 regions from genomic DNA. On the authors' methods: Nucleated cell counts per sample were estimated from amplification of reference gene primers within the assay. Sequence reads were collapsed and filtered to measure the absolute abundance of every unique TCRbeta CDR3 rearrangement. For each sample, productive Simpson clonality was calculated as the square root of Simpson's diversity index over productive rearrangements. Not all clones reach the TCRdb copy of this immuneACCESS table, which keeps in-frame sequences only. Checked studies attribute under half of the gap to unresolved V genes and leave the rest unexplained. V, J and clone size are those of that table, while D and trimming were read from the DNA. This sample lists approximately 450,000 clones; 70% to 90% were detected once. The ten top clones hold under 2% of the sample.

The cysteine opens and the phenylalanine closes a CDR3 of 16 amino acids. The read is trimmed to its CDR3 DNA, 48 bases read in frame from base 1. Reading the germline V gene gives CDR1 SGHTA and CDR2 FQGNSA. The junction shows trimming of 2 bases on V and 7 bases on J, and the gene matches do not reach 9 bases of it. Material for sequencing was PBMCs or T cells enriched from blood (not recorded which). The sequence joins TRBV7-2 to TRBJ1-2; 11 of the junction bases match TRBD1. This TCR derives from a woman aged 18-29 years with acute COVID-19. The sequence in DNA is TGTGCCAGCAGCTTACCCACTCGGACAGGGGGCCTTGGCTACACCTTC. This encodes CASSLPTRTGGLGYTF.